The 18 T cell receptor beta chains below all came from one sample that was sequenced in a study of vaccination and CD4 T cells after COVID-19. Oncomine TCR Beta short-read sequencing was applied to DNA from cultured CD4+ T cells. TCRdb re-called the PCR reads through MiXCR, storing one row per CDR3 protein. The sample holds approximately 17,000 distinct CDR3 sequences, roughly two fifths seen once. These receptors have no known antigen. Treatment: approximately nine-day PBMC culture with coronavirus spike peptide pools or control peptides (ViraFEST assay). What was sequenced was CD4+ T cells from blood, cultured in vitro. The receptors shown here come from a human donor who had recovered from COVID-19.

The table lists this clonotype with a few counts. The chain recombines TRBV10-3 with TRBJ1-2; possibly TRBD1 for D (5 bases). Trimming removed 4 bases at V and 2 bases at J, with 5 bases between. The CDR3 consists of 12 residues. CDR1 ENHRY and CDR2 SYGVKD come from the germline V gene. The CDR3 is CAISGQNYGYTF. CDR3 in DNA: TGTGCCATCAGTGGACAGAACTATGGCTACACCTTC.

This clonotype was observed a handful of times. The gene calls are TRBV24-1 and TRBJ2-2; D not resolved. In germline, CDR1 is KGHDR, CDR2 SFDVKD. The CDR3 length is 15 residues. Trimming pared 0 bases from V and 2 bases from J, leaving 6 bases between. The CDR3, as DNA: TGTGCCACCAGTGATTTGGCAAGAAACACCGGGGAGCTGTTTTTT. As protein: CATSDLARNTGELFF.

The chain has TRBV20-1 and TRBJ2-1, with D possibly matching TRBD2 (6 bases). V lost 1 base to trimming and J lost 10 bases, with 14 bases between them. This CDR3 region has 13 residues. Germline V CDR1 and CDR2: DFQATT, SNEGSKA (reference sequence). The CDR3 sequence is CSARAGVIEEQFF. The CDR3 DNA sequence: TGCAGTGCTAGAGCGGGAGTGATTGAGGAGCAGTTCTTC.

The gene calls are TRBV20-1 and TRBJ1-6; perhaps TRBD1 as D (5 bases). Trimming removed 4 bases at V and 7 bases at J, with 17 bases between. CDR1 is DFQATT, CDR2 SNEGSKA, per germline (reference sequence). The CDR3 has 15 residues. In DNA, the CDR3 is TGCAGTGCTATCGTCGGGCAGGGAGGCAATTCACCCCTCCACTTT. Translation gives CSAIVGQGGNSPLHF.

This clonotype has only a few counts. The chain joins TRBV5-4 to TRBJ2-3; 8 nucleotides align to TRBD1. J was trimmed by 1 base and V by 0 bases; bases with no gene match: 7. Per the germline V gene, CDR1 is SGHNT and CDR2 is YYREEE (reference sequence). This CDR3 is built from 17 residues. CDR3 DNA: TGTGCCAGCAGCTTGGGGCCGGACAGGGATCGCACAGATACGCAGTATTTT. Encoded protein: CASSLGPDRDRTDTQYF. Variable domain in full (rest from reference TRBV5-4 and TRBJ2-3): ETGVTQSPTHLIKTRGQQVTLRCSSQSGHNTVSWYQQALGQGPQFIFQYYREEENGRGNFPPRFSGLQFPNYSSELNVNALELDDSALYLCASSLGPDRDRTDTQYFGPGTRLTVL.

This clonotype was detected only a few times. The chain employs TRBV7-8 and TRBJ2-3, with unresolved D. Trimming took off 0 bases at V and 2 bases at J, with 9 bases between the two ends. Looked up from germline, CDR1 is SGHVS and CDR2 is FQNEAQ. CDR3 size: 15 residues. CDR3 bases: TGTGCCAGCAGCTTAGCGCGGCAGAACACAGATACGCAGTATTTT. Its translation is CASSLARQNTDTQYF.

The chain couples TRBV20-1 to TRBJ1-5, with a tentative D call TRBD1 (6 bases). Per the germline V gene, CDR1 is DFQATT and CDR2 is SNEGSKA (reference sequence). The CDR3 consists of 16 residues. V shed 2 bases and J shed 6 bases, with 20 bases lying between them. The CDR3 is CSARKTGQGRFQPQHF. The CDR3 DNA sequence: TGCAGTGCTAGAAAAACGGGGCAGGGGAGGTTTCAGCCCCAGCATTTT.

The V and J genes are TRBV2 and TRBJ2-6; D unresolved. Germline CDR1 and CDR2: SNHLY and FYNNEI. V was trimmed by 6 bases and J by 1 base, leaving 16 bases between them. The CDR3 runs 17 residues. The CDR3 nucleotides are TGTGCCAGCAGACCATCCTCCATTATATCTGGGGCCAACGTCCTGACTTTC. Amino acids: CASRPSSIISGANVLTF.

This chain connects TRBV7-2 to TRBJ2-4; D remains ambiguous. The CDR3 extends over 16 amino acids. Trimming removed 3 bases from V and 6 bases from J, with 18 bases in between. Germline V CDR1 and CDR2: SGHTA, FQGNSA. The CDR3 sequence: CASSFFADLTINIQYF. The CDR3 bases are TGTGCCAGCAGCTTTTTTGCGGATCTCACGATAAACATTCAGTACTTC. The whole variable domain, remainder taken from reference TRBV7-2 and TRBJ2-4, is GAGVSQSPSNKVTEKGKDVELRCDPISGHTALYWYRQSLGQGLEFLIYFQGNSAPDKSGLPSDRFSAERTGGSVSTLTIQRTQQEDSAVYLCASSFFADLTINIQYFGAGTRLSVL.

The chain joins TRBV20-1 to TRBJ2-3, with 13 bases matching TRBD2. The CDR3 runs to 19 residues. Looked up from germline, CDR1 is DFQATT and CDR2 is SNEGSKA (reference sequence). Losses at the gene ends were 6 bases for V and 0 bases for J; bases not matched to a gene: 15. This chain's CDR3 is CSARLNPGLAGTSTDTQYF. CDR3 sequence (DNA): TGCAGTGCCCGACTAAACCCGGGACTAGCGGGAACTAGCACAGATACGCAGTATTTT.

This clonotype was detected only a few times. The V gene is TRBV19, the J gene TRBJ2-1; TRBD2 matches at 12 bases. V was clipped by 5 bases and J by 2 bases; unmatched bases: 4. The CDR3 runs to 16 residues. From germline, CDR1 is LNHDA and CDR2 SQIVND (reference sequence). CDR3 in DNA: TGTGCCAGTAGTCCTAGCGGGAGGGCCCCCTACAATGAGCAGTTCTTC. This codes for CASSPSGRAPYNEQFF.

The chain employs TRBV2 and TRBJ2-1; D is undetermined. The germline V gene has CDR1 SNHLY and CDR2 FYNNEI. V lost 5 bases and J 7 bases, leaving 9 bases between the germline ends. The CDR3 loop spans 12 amino acids. The CDR3 DNA is TGTGCCAGCAGTCTAGACGCTAATGAGCAGTTCTTC. The encoded protein is CASSLDANEQFF.

In this sample, this clonotype is medium-sized. V gene TRBV30 combines with J gene TRBJ1-5, with a weak D call TRBD1 (5 bases). Trimming removed 0 bases at V and 2 bases at J, with 5 bases between. Germline V lookup: CDR1 GTSNPN, CDR2 SVGIG (reference sequence). The CDR3 is 13 amino acids. The CDR3 protein is CAWSVGGNQPQHF. The DNA for the CDR3 is TGTGCCTGGAGTGTAGGGGGCAATCAGCCCCAGCATTTT.

CDR3 coding DNA: TGTGCCAGCAGCTCCCCCCCGGGGAGAGGTTCACCCCTCCACTTT. It specifies CASSSPPGRGSPLHF. V gene TRBV7-9 combines with J gene TRBJ1-6; D unresolved. Germline V gene data show CDR1 as SEHNR and CDR2 as FQNEAQ (reference sequence). The CDR3 loop spans 15 amino acids. Trimming pared 4 bases from V and 9 bases from J, leaving 16 bases between.

This clonotype appeared a few times. The genes are TRBV27 and TRBJ2-3; D gene ambiguous. V shed 6 bases and J shed 8 bases, with 18 bases lying between them. CDR3 length equals 14 residues. Germline CDR1 and CDR2: MNHEY and SMNVEV (reference sequence). The CDR3 region has the DNA TGTGCCAGCAGCCTGGGTTGGCCGCCAGCTACGCAGTATTTT. Residues: CASSLGWPPATQYF.

This chain connects TRBV20-1 to TRBJ2-1, with 14 bases fitting TRBD2. The V gene's germline CDR1 is DFQATT and CDR2 SNEGSKA (reference sequence). V dropped 4 bases and J dropped 1; count of bases not matched to a gene: 9. The CDR3 consists of 18 residues. The CDR3 loop reads CSANGLAGGGGSYNEQFF. The CDR3 coding sequence is TGCAGTGCTAACGGACTAGCGGGAGGAGGGGGGTCCTACAATGAGCAGTTCTTC.

The chain links TRBV6-1 to TRBJ2-2; TRBD2 agrees at 7 bases. The CDR3 loop spans 16 amino acids. The J segment lost 6 bases and the V segment lost 4 bases, leaving 11 bases of the junction unmatched. Germline V gene sequence: CDR1 MNHNS, CDR2 SASEGT. CDR3 in amino acids: CASSVGGGRTPGELFF. The CDR3 nucleotides read TGTGCCAGCAGTGTTGGAGGCGGGAGAACCCCCGGGGAGCTGTTTTTT.

The chain employs TRBV5-1 and TRBJ1-1, with a tentative D call TRBD1 (5 bases). Germline-derived CDR1 and CDR2 are SGHRS and YFSETQ. V was pared by 7 bases and J by 1 base, with 11 bases between. This CDR3 is 13 amino acids long. The chain's CDR3 is CASRAGGNTEAFF. CDR3 nucleotides: TGCGCCAGCCGAGCGGGGGGGAACACTGAAGCTTTCTTT.